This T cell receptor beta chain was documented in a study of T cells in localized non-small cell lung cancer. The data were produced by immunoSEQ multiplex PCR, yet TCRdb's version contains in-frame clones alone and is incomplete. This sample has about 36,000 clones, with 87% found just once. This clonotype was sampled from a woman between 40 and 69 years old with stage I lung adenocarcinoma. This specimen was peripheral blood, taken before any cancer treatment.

DNA for the CDR3: TGTGCCAGCAGTTTAGACGGTACCTACGAGCAGTACTTC. Amino acid sequence: CASSLDGTYEQYF. The rearrangement uses TRBV28 and TRBJ2-7; D remains unclear. This CDR3 contains 13 residues. Trimming pared 2 bases from V and 2 bases from J, leaving 7 bases between. Germline V CDR1 and CDR2: MDHEN, SYDVKM.